This T cell receptor (beta chain) stems from a study of tumor-infiltrating lymphocytes in primary liver carcinoma. Comments on this clonotype: Its specificity is unknown.

Constant-region priming of approximately 0.55 ug total RNA yielded TCR beta cDNA. ARM-PCR, slightly modified, supplied the TCR beta libraries through three nested multiplex PCR rounds. Researchers ran the first two PCR rounds for roughly 11 cycles each with TRBV1-TRBV30 forward primers and a C-beta reverse primer. Each CDR3 protein is one row after TCRdb ran MiXCR on the multiplex PCR reads. The sample has approximately 37,000 distinct CDR3 sequences; roughly 80% are singletons. Regarding the study as a whole: Less overlap was seen in tumor-adjacent and tumor-blood pairs than in tumor region pairs.

Co-extraction of both nucleic acids (RNA and DNA) used about 18-34 mg of unsorted bulk tissue. Chronic HBV infection was present, with no prior treatment. CDR1 is SGHKS and CDR2 is YYEKEE in the germline V gene (reference sequence). CDR3 length: 15 amino acids. V dropped 0 bases and J dropped 17; count of bases not matched to a gene: 16. This receptor was obtained from a man aged 35 to 55 with primary liver carcinoma and hepatitis B virus infection. The chain recombines TRBV5-5 with TRBJ2-2; 7 nucleotides align to TRBD2. The material sequenced was tumor-adjacent normal liver tissue. For the CDR3, the DNA is TGTGCCAGCAGCTTGGCGGCGGGAGCGAGCGGGGTGCTATTTTTT. Translation: CASSLAAGASGVLFF.